Included here is one T cell receptor (beta chain) sequence, with context. What it binds is unknown. The record originates from a study of lymphopenia after photon versus proton radiotherapy. Study results and limitations: Only patients who died were analyzed for survival; proton advantage is unproven. Under photons, naive T cells and diversity fell while effector/memory populations rose.

Clones were read by immunoSEQ multiplex PCR, and TCRdb kept only the in-frame ones, dropping some. Of approximately 29,000 clones listed, approximately 80% were seen once; the top ten hold roughly 14%. This receptor was taken from a woman in her 70s with pancreatic cancer. Sequenced material: peripheral blood, taken from a patient treated with proton-based radiotherapy.

The CDR3 region is CASSLSYGTSGVLQETQYF. DNA of the CDR3: TGTGCCAGCAGCTTGTCGTACGGGACTAGCGGCGTATTGCAAGAGACCCAGTACTTC. V is TRBV5-6 and J is TRBJ2-5, with 11 bases lining up with TRBD2. There are 19 residues in the CDR3. CDR1 SGHDT and CDR2 YYEEEE come from the germline V gene. Trimming removed 1 base from V and 2 bases from J; junction bases left unmatched: 13.